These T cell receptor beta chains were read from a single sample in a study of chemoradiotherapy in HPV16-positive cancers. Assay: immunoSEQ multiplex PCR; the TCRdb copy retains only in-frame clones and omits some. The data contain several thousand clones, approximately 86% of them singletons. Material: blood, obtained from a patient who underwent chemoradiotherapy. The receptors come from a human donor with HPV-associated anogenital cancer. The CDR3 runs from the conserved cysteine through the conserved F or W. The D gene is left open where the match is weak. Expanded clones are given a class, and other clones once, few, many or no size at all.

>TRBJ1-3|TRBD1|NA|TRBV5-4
TGTGCCAGCAGCTCTAGCCCGGGGACAGGCTCTGGAAACACCATATATTTT
CASSSSPGTGSGNTIYF
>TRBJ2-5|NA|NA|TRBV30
TGTGCCTGGAGTCAGAGGGGCAACCCCCCCGAGACCCAGTACTTC
CAWSQRGNPPETQYF
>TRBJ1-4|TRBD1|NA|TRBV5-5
TGTGCCCGCAGCGGAAGGACAGGGGACGAAAAACTGTTTTTT
CARSGRTGDEKLFF
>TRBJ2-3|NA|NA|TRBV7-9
TGTGCCAGCAGCTTAGAGGCCGTGGGAGGTGGCACAGATACGCAGTATTTT
CASSLEAVGGGTDTQYF
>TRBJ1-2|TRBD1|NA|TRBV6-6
TGTGCCAGCAGTTACGCGACAGGGGGTCGGAACTATGGCTACACCTTC
CASSYATGGRNYGYTF
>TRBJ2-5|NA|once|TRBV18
TGTGCCAGCTCACCGACAGAGCAAGAGACCCAGTACTTC
CASSPTEQETQYF
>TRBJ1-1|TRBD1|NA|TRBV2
TGTGCCAGCACTAAAACGGACAGGACGAACACTGAAGCTTTCTTT
CASTKTDRTNTEAFF
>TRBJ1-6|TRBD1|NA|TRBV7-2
TGTGCCAGCAGCGTGGGACAGAGAAGGTCACCCCTCCACTTT
CASSVGQRRSPLHF
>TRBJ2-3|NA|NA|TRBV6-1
TGTGCCAGCAGTGTGACAGGGGCGGGGGTGGATACGCAGTATTTT
CASSVTGAGVDTQYF
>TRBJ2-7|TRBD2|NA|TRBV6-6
TGTGCCAGCAGTCCCGGGACAGCGGGAGGGATTCAGTACTTC
CASSPGTAGGIQYF
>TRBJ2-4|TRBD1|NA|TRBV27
TGTGCCAGCAGTTTATTGGGACAGGGAGGGGACATTCAGTACTTC
CASSLLGQGGDIQYF
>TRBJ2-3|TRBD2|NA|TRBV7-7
TGTGCCAGCAGCTTATACCCTAGCGGGAGAGCTCCGACTAGCACAGATACGCAGTATTTT
CASSLYPSGRAPTSTDTQYF
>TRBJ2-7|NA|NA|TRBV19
TGTGCCAGTAGTCCGAGGCCGGAGATCACCTACGAGCAGTACTTC
CASSPRPEITYEQYF
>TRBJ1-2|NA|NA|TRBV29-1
TGCAGCGTTGTCCGGGACGACAGCGATGGCTACACCTTC
CSVVRDDSDGYTF
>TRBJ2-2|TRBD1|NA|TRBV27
TGTGCCAGCAGTTTATCGGACGCCCGGACAGGGGCGAACACCGGGGAGCTGTTTTTT
CASSLSDARTGANTGELFF
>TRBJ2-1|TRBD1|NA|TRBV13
TGTGCCAGCAGCTTAGCGGGACAGGCCTACAATGAGCAGTTCTTC
CASSLAGQAYNEQFF
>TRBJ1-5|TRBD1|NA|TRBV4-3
TGCGCCAGCAGCCGGGACAGGGGTCAGCCCCAGCATTTT
CASSRDRGQPQHF
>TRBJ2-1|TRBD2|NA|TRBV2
TGTGCCAGCAGTGAATCAAGCGGGGGGGGATACAATGAGCAGTTCTTC
CASSESSGGGYNEQFF
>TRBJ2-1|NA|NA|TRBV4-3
TGCGCCAGCAGCCAAGTGACCAGGGCTGGCTTCTACAATGAGCAGTTCTTC
CASSQVTRAGFYNEQFF
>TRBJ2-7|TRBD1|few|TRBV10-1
TGCGCCAGCAGTGAGTCGACAGGGGGTTCCCTCTACGAGCAGTACTTC
CASSESTGGSLYEQYF
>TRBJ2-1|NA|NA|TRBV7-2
TGTGCCAGCAGGACGTGGATCTGGGATGAGCAGTTCTTC
CASRTWIWDEQFF
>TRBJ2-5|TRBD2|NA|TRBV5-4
TGTGCCAGCAGCTGGAGACTAGCGGGGTTCGTAGAGACCCAGTACTTC
CASSWRLAGFVETQYF
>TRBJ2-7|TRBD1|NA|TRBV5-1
TGCGCCAGCAGCCTGGGCCCCCCCGGGACAGATGTTGTCTACGAGCAGTACTTC
CASSLGPPGTDVVYEQYF
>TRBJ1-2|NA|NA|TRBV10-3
TGTGCCACCATGGGAGACACTAACTATGGCTACACCTTC
CATMGDTNYGYTF
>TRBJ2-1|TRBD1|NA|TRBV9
TGTGCCAGCAGCACTACCGGGACAGAGTACAATGAGCAGTTCTTC
CASSTTGTEYNEQFF
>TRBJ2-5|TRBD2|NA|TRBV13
TGTGCCAGCAGGGAGAGCGGGGTTCAAGAGACCCAGTACTTC
CASRESGVQETQYF
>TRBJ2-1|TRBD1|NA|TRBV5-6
TGTGCCAGCGCAAGCCGGGACAGGGGGCTTAACAATGAGCAGTTCTTC
CASASRDRGLNNEQFF
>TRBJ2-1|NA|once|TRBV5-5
TGTGCCAGCAGCTTCAACAATGAGCAGTTCTTC
CASSFNNEQFF
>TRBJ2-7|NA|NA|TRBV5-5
TGTGCCAGCAGGACCCTCGACAGCTCCTACGAGCAGTACTTC
CASRTLDSSYEQYF
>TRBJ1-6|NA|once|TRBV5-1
TGCGCCAGCAGCTCCACGACGAATTCACCCCTCCACTTT
CASSSTTNSPLHF
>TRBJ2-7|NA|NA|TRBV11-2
TGTGCCAGCAGCTTAGCACAGGCAGGGACCCCCTACGAGCAGTACTTC
CASSLAQAGTPYEQYF
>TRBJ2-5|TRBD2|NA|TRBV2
TGTGCCAGCAGGAGGACGCGGGAGTTCCAAGAGACCCAGTACTTC
CASRRTREFQETQYF
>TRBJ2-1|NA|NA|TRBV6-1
TGTGCCAGCAGCGAGGGACAAAGCTCCTACAATGAGCAGTTCTTC
CASSEGQSSYNEQFF
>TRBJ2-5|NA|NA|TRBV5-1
TGCGCCAGCAGCTTGGTAGGGACAAGAGGGCAAGAGACCCAGTACTTC
CASSLVGTRGQETQYF
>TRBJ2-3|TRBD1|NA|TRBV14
TGTGCCAGCAGGAAACAGGGGGTCGGCACAGATACGCAGTATTTT
CASRKQGVGTDTQYF
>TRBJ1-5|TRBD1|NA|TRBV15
TGTGCCACCAGCAGATGGACCGGCAGGGGGAGCAATCAGCCCCAGCATTTT
CATSRWTGRGSNQPQHF
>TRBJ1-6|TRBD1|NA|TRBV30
TGTGCCTGGAGGGGCGGGACAGCAAATTCACCCCTCCACTTT
CAWRGGTANSPLHF
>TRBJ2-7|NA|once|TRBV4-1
TGCGCCAGCAGCCAAGATGTTGGAGCGTGGGGGCCCTACGAGCAGTACTTC
CASSQDVGAWGPYEQYF
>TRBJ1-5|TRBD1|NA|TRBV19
TGTGCCAGTAGTATAATACAGGGGGTTTTTCATCAGCCCCAGCATTTT
CASSIIQGVFHQPQHF